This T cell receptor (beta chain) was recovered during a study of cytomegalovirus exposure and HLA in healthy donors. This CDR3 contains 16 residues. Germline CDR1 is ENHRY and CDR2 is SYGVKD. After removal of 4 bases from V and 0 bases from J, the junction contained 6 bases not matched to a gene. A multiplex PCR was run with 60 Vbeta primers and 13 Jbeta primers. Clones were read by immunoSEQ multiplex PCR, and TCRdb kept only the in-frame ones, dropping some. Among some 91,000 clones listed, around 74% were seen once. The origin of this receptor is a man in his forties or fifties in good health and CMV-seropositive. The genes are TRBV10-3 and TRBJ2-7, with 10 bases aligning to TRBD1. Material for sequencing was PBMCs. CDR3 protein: CAISAPGQGSSYEQYF. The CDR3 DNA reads TGTGCCATCAGTGCCCCGGGACAGGGGAGCTCCTACGAGCAGTACTTC.